These T cell receptor beta chains were read from a single sample in a study of graft-versus-host responses after intestinal transplantation. Sequencing was performed with immunoSEQ multiplex PCR; in TCRdb, only in-frame clones are kept and a portion is missing. Of over 14,000 clones in the sample, 90% to 95% were seen once. This material consisted of PBMCs, taken 9 days after transplant. These receptors all come from a human patient who received an intestinal transplant, so some T cells may come from the graft donor. CDR3s include the opening cysteine and the closing phenylalanine or tryptophan. The D gene is left open where the match is weak. Not every row has a clone size; where given, it reads once, few, many or a size class.

j_call: TRBJ2-3
v_call: TRBV27
d_call: NA
clone_size: NA
cdr3_nt: TGTGCCAGCAGTCCCCCGGACTTCCCTAGCACAGATACGCAGTATTTT
cdr3_aa: CASSPPDFPSTDTQYF

j_call: TRBJ2-7
v_call: TRBV29-1
d_call: NA
clone_size: NA
cdr3_nt: TGCAGCGCAACGGCGGGGCTGGGGTGGGAGCAGTACTTC
cdr3_aa: CSATAGLGWEQYF

j_call: TRBJ2-7
v_call: TRBV27
d_call: NA
clone_size: NA
cdr3_nt: TGTGCCAGCAGTATAGCACAAAACTACGAGCAGTACTTC
cdr3_aa: CASSIAQNYEQYF

j_call: TRBJ2-1
v_call: TRBV7-3
d_call: NA
clone_size: NA
cdr3_nt: TGTGCCAGCAGCCCCCCGGGGTCCAGCTCCTACAATGAGCAGTTCTTC
cdr3_aa: CASSPPGSSSYNEQFF

j_call: TRBJ1-1
v_call: TRBV5-4
d_call: NA
clone_size: NA
cdr3_nt: TGTGCCAGCAGCTATAGGACATTAGAAGCTTTCTTT
cdr3_aa: CASSYRTLEAFF

j_call: TRBJ2-1
v_call: TRBV7-9
d_call: TRBD2
clone_size: NA
cdr3_nt: TGTGCCAGCACACCCGGGACTAGTCACTACAATGAGCAGTTCTTC
cdr3_aa: CASTPGTSHYNEQFF

j_call: TRBJ2-1
v_call: TRBV11-3
d_call: NA
clone_size: NA
cdr3_nt: TGTGCCAGCAGCTTTGTCCCGACTAGGCTATCGGGCTCCTACAATGAGCAGTTCTTC
cdr3_aa: CASSFVPTRLSGSYNEQFF

j_call: TRBJ1-1
v_call: TRBV19
d_call: NA
clone_size: NA
cdr3_nt: TGTGCCAGTAGTATAGCATTGGGGGGGAACACTGAAGCTTTCTTT
cdr3_aa: CASSIALGGNTEAFF

j_call: TRBJ2-1
v_call: TRBV11-2
d_call: NA
clone_size: NA
cdr3_nt: TGTGCCAGCAGCTTAGGAACGGGGCTTTACAATGAGCAGTTCTTC
cdr3_aa: CASSLGTGLYNEQFF

j_call: TRBJ2-7
v_call: TRBV12-5
d_call: TRBD1
clone_size: NA
cdr3_nt: TGTGCTAGTGGCCACGGGACAGTCTACGAGCAGTACTTC
cdr3_aa: CASGHGTVYEQYF

j_call: TRBJ2-1
v_call: TRBV30
d_call: TRBD2
clone_size: NA
cdr3_nt: TGTGCCTGGCTATTAGCGGGAGAAAGGCTAGGCGCCTACAATGAGCAGTTCTTC
cdr3_aa: CAWLLAGERLGAYNEQFF

j_call: TRBJ1-1
v_call: TRBV5-8
d_call: NA
clone_size: NA
cdr3_nt: TGTGCCAGCAGCTTAAGGGGGAGAGGTCTCACTGAAGCTTTCTTT
cdr3_aa: CASSLRGRGLTEAFF

j_call: TRBJ1-1
v_call: TRBV27
d_call: TRBD1
clone_size: NA
cdr3_nt: TGTGCCAGCAGTCCTTACTTACCGGACAGGGTGGGGAACACTGAAGCTTTCTTT
cdr3_aa: CASSPYLPDRVGNTEAFF

j_call: TRBJ1-5
v_call: TRBV7-9
d_call: NA
clone_size: NA
cdr3_nt: TGTGCCAGCAGCTTAGGTCTAGGGAATCAGCCCCAGCATTTT
cdr3_aa: CASSLGLGNQPQHF

j_call: TRBJ2-5
v_call: TRBV7-9
d_call: NA
clone_size: NA
cdr3_nt: TGTGCCAGCAGCCCCCCTGGGAGGACCCTACCGCAAGAGACCCAGTACTTC
cdr3_aa: CASSPPGRTLPQETQYF

j_call: TRBJ1-4
v_call: TRBV28
d_call: NA
clone_size: NA
cdr3_nt: TGTGCCAGCAGTTTGTCCAGGTATAATGAAAAACTGTTTTTT
cdr3_aa: CASSLSRYNEKLFF

j_call: TRBJ2-5
v_call: TRBV6-5
d_call: NA
clone_size: once
cdr3_nt: TGTGCCAGCAGAAAGACGAACACAGGGAGAGAGACCCAGTACTTC
cdr3_aa: CASRKTNTGRETQYF

j_call: TRBJ2-3
v_call: TRBV10-3
d_call: TRBD2
clone_size: NA
cdr3_nt: TGTGCCATCAGTGAGTCGTTGCGCGGGAGGCCCCGTGTGGATACGCAGTATTTT
cdr3_aa: CAISESLRGRPRVDTQYF

j_call: TRBJ1-1
v_call: TRBV19
d_call: NA
clone_size: NA
cdr3_nt: TGTGCCAGTAGTATAGGTAGGGGCACTGAAGCTTTCTTT
cdr3_aa: CASSIGRGTEAFF

j_call: TRBJ2-7
v_call: TRBV13
d_call: NA
clone_size: once
cdr3_nt: TGTGCCAGCAGCCGAGGGGCCTGGGGCGAGCAGTACTTC
cdr3_aa: CASSRGAWGEQYF

j_call: TRBJ1-5
v_call: TRBV19
d_call: TRBD1
clone_size: NA
cdr3_nt: TGTGCCAGTAAAATTACAGGGGTCCCAAATCAGCCCCAGCATTTT
cdr3_aa: CASKITGVPNQPQHF

j_call: TRBJ2-1
v_call: TRBV9
d_call: TRBD2
clone_size: NA
cdr3_nt: TGTGCCAGCAGCGGGCTTCTAGCGGGAGGGTTGGATGAGCAGTTCTTC
cdr3_aa: CASSGLLAGGLDEQFF

j_call: TRBJ2-5
v_call: TRBV11-2
d_call: NA
clone_size: NA
cdr3_nt: TGTGCCAGCAGCTTAGTGCCGGCGGGGGAGACCCAGTACTTC
cdr3_aa: CASSLVPAGETQYF

j_call: TRBJ2-1
v_call: TRBV4-1
d_call: TRBD2
clone_size: NA
cdr3_nt: TGCGCCAGCAGCCAACCACCCGGACTAGCGGGGCATTACAATGAGCAGTTCTTC
cdr3_aa: CASSQPPGLAGHYNEQFF

j_call: TRBJ1-2
v_call: TRBV6-5
d_call: NA
clone_size: NA
cdr3_nt: TGTGCCAGCAGGCCTCGGGGGGGCGCGGGCTACACCTTC
cdr3_aa: CASRPRGGAGYTF

j_call: TRBJ2-7
v_call: TRBV19
d_call: TRBD2
clone_size: NA
cdr3_nt: TGTGCCAGTAGTCAGATTAGCGGGAGCTACGAGCAGTACTTC
cdr3_aa: CASSQISGSYEQYF

j_call: TRBJ2-7
v_call: TRBV19
d_call: TRBD2
clone_size: NA
cdr3_nt: TGTGCCAGTAGTATAGTACTAGCGGGTTCCTACGAGCAGTACTTC
cdr3_aa: CASSIVLAGSYEQYF

j_call: TRBJ2-7
v_call: TRBV6-5
d_call: TRBD2
clone_size: NA
cdr3_nt: TGTGCCTCCAGCGGGGGATCCTACGAGCAGTACTTC
cdr3_aa: CASSGGSYEQYF

j_call: TRBJ2-3
v_call: TRBV7-5
d_call: NA
clone_size: NA
cdr3_nt: TGTGCCAGAAGCTCTTGGGGCACAGATACGCAGTATTTT
cdr3_aa: CARSSWGTDTQYF

j_call: TRBJ1-1
v_call: TRBV18
d_call: NA
clone_size: once
cdr3_nt: TGTGCCAGCTCACCACCCCCTGGCTCTGAAGCTTTCTTT
cdr3_aa: CASSPPPGSEAFF

j_call: TRBJ1-2
v_call: TRBV4-1
d_call: NA
clone_size: NA
cdr3_nt: TGCGCCAGCAGCCAAGAGCGCGGATCCAACTATGGCTACACCTTC
cdr3_aa: CASSQERGSNYGYTF

j_call: TRBJ2-3
v_call: TRBV6-5
d_call: NA
clone_size: once
cdr3_nt: TGTGCCAGCAGTTACAATGGACTTAGCACAGATACGCAGTATTTT
cdr3_aa: CASSYNGLSTDTQYF

j_call: TRBJ2-3
v_call: TRBV6-5
d_call: NA
clone_size: NA
cdr3_nt: TGTGCCCAGGATACGCAGTATTTT
cdr3_aa: CAQDTQYF

j_call: TRBJ2-7
v_call: TRBV30
d_call: TRBD1
clone_size: NA
cdr3_nt: TGTGCCTGGAGTGGACAGGACAGGGACGAGCAGTACTTC
cdr3_aa: CAWSGQDRDEQYF

j_call: TRBJ1-1
v_call: TRBV9
d_call: TRBD1
clone_size: NA
cdr3_nt: TGTGCCAGCAGCGCGCCGGGACAGGGAGATGAAGCTTTCTTT
cdr3_aa: CASSAPGQGDEAFF

j_call: TRBJ2-7
v_call: TRBV6-5
d_call: TRBD1
clone_size: NA
cdr3_nt: TGTGCCAGCAGTTGGGACAGGGCCACCTACGAGCAGTACTTC
cdr3_aa: CASSWDRATYEQYF

j_call: TRBJ2-1
v_call: TRBV5-8
d_call: TRBD1
clone_size: NA
cdr3_nt: TGTGCCAGCAGCTCGCCGGGACAGGGGGCTGAAGAGCAGTTCTTC
cdr3_aa: CASSSPGQGAEEQFF

j_call: TRBJ2-1
v_call: TRBV7-9
d_call: NA
clone_size: few
cdr3_nt: TGTGCCAGCAGCAATGAGCAGTTCTTC
cdr3_aa: CASSNEQFF

j_call: TRBJ1-1
v_call: TRBV6-6
d_call: NA
clone_size: NA
cdr3_nt: TGTGCCAGCAGCCATCAGGGAGAGGGCACTGAAGCTTTCTTT
cdr3_aa: CASSHQGEGTEAFF

j_call: TRBJ1-5
v_call: TRBV7-2
d_call: TRBD1
clone_size: once
cdr3_nt: TGTGCCAGCAGCTTAACGTCCAGGGGGGATCGGCCCCAGCATTTT
cdr3_aa: CASSLTSRGDRPQHF

j_call: TRBJ2-1
v_call: TRBV29-1
d_call: TRBD2
clone_size: NA
cdr3_nt: TGCAGCGCCCCCGCTCTAGCGGGAGAGGAGTTCTTC
cdr3_aa: CSAPALAGEEFF

j_call: TRBJ2-7
v_call: TRBV5-4
d_call: TRBD2
clone_size: NA
cdr3_nt: TGTGCCAGCAGCTCAACCCTGACTAGCGGGAACGACGAGCAGTACTTC
cdr3_aa: CASSSTLTSGNDEQYF

j_call: TRBJ2-2
v_call: TRBV30
d_call: NA
clone_size: NA
cdr3_nt: TGTGCCTGGATGCGTGGGGAGGAGACCGGGGAGCTGTTTTTT
cdr3_aa: CAWMRGEETGELFF

j_call: TRBJ2-7
v_call: TRBV5-6
d_call: TRBD1
clone_size: NA
cdr3_nt: TGTGCCAGCAGCTGGGGGACAGGGATAAGGGAGCAGTACTTC
cdr3_aa: CASSWGTGIREQYF

j_call: TRBJ2-7
v_call: TRBV30
d_call: NA
clone_size: once
cdr3_nt: TGTGCCTGGAGTGTGGTTGACGAGCAGTACTTC
cdr3_aa: CAWSVVDEQYF

j_call: TRBJ2-2
v_call: TRBV5-1
d_call: NA
clone_size: NA
cdr3_nt: TGCGCCAGCAGCTGGAGGGGTTCCGCCGGGGAGCTGTTTTTT
cdr3_aa: CASSWRGSAGELFF

j_call: TRBJ1-1
v_call: TRBV27
d_call: NA
clone_size: once
cdr3_nt: TGTGCCAGCAGTTTTTCAAGAACTGGGGGCACTGAAGCTTTCTTT
cdr3_aa: CASSFSRTGGTEAFF

j_call: TRBJ2-1
v_call: TRBV11-2
d_call: TRBD2
clone_size: NA
cdr3_nt: TGTGCCAGCAGCTTAGGAAGCGGGAGGGCATCTGAGCAGTTCTTC
cdr3_aa: CASSLGSGRASEQFF

j_call: TRBJ2-7
v_call: TRBV7-8
d_call: NA
clone_size: once
cdr3_nt: TGTGCCAGCAGCTTAGTCGACCGGGGTTCCTACGAGCAGTACTTC
cdr3_aa: CASSLVDRGSYEQYF

j_call: TRBJ1-1
v_call: TRBV6-1
d_call: TRBD1
clone_size: NA
cdr3_nt: TGTGCCGCCAGGACAGGGTGGGCCCAGGGAGCTTTCTTT
cdr3_aa: CAARTGWAQGAFF

j_call: TRBJ2-1
v_call: TRBV27
d_call: NA
clone_size: NA
cdr3_nt: TGTGCCAGCACTCCGTGGAGGGGTGTGTACAATGAGCAGTTCTTC
cdr3_aa: CASTPWRGVYNEQFF

j_call: TRBJ2-2
v_call: TRBV6-6
d_call: NA
clone_size: NA
cdr3_nt: TGTGCCAGCAGTTACCCGGACTCACCCACGAGCGGGGAGCTGTTTTTT
cdr3_aa: CASSYPDSPTSGELFF

j_call: TRBJ2-2
v_call: TRBV27
d_call: TRBD2
clone_size: NA
cdr3_nt: TGTGCCAGCAGCCCGACTAGCGGGAGATCCGGGGAGCTGTTTTTT
cdr3_aa: CASSPTSGRSGELFF